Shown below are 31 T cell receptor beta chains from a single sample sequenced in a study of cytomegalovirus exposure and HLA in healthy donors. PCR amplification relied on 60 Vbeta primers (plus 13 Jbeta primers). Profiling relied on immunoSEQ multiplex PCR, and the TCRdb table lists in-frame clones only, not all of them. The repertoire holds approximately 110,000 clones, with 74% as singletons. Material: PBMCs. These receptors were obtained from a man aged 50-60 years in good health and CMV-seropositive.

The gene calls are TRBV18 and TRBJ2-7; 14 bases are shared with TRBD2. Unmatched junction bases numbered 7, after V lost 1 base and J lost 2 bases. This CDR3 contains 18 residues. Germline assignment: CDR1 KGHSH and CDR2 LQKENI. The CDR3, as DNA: TGTGCCAGCTCACCACGGGGGACTAGCGGGAGTCGGACCTACGAGCAGTACTTC. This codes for CASSPRGTSGSRTYEQYF.

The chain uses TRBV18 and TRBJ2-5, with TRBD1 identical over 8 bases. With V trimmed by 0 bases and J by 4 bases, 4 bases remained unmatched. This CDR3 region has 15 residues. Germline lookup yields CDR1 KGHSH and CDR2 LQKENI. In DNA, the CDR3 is TGTGCCAGCTCACCACCGCAGGGGGCGGGAGAGACCCAGTACTTC. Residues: CASSPPQGAGETQYF.

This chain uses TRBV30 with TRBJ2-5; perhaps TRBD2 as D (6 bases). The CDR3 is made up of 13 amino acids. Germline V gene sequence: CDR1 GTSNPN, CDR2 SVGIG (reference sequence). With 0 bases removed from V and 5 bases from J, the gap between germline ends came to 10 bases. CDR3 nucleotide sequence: TGTGCCTGGAGTGTACCGGCGGGGGAGACCCAGTACTTC. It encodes CAWSVPAGETQYF.

This CDR3 is CASSIGTAFPSNQPQHF. CDR3 in DNA: TGTGCCAGTAGTATAGGGACAGCCTTTCCTAGCAATCAGCCCCAGCATTTT. This chain connects TRBV19 to TRBJ1-5; D may be TRBD1 (6 bases). This CDR3 comprises 17 residues. Trimming stripped 1 base from V and 0 bases from J, with 13 bases between. The germline gives CDR1 LNHDA, CDR2 SQIVND (reference sequence).

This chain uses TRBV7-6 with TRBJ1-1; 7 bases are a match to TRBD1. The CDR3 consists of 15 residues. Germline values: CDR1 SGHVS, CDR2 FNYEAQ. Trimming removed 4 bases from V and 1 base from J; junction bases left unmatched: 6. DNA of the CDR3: TGTGCCAGCAGCTCTACAGGGGTCCCGAACACTGAAGCTTTCTTT. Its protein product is CASSSTGVPNTEAFF.

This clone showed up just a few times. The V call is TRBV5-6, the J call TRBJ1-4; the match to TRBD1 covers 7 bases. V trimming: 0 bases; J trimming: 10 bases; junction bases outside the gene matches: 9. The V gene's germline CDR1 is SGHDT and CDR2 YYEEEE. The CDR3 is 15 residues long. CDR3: CASSLGTGGYGKLFF. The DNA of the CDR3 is TGTGCCAGCAGCTTGGGGACAGGCGGGTACGGAAAACTGTTTTTT. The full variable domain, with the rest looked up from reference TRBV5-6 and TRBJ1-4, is DAGVTQSPTHLIKTRGQQVTLRCSPKSGHDTVSWYQQALGQGPQFIFQYYEEEERQRGNFPDRFSGHQFPNYSSELNVNALLLGDSALYLCASSLGTGGYGKLFFGSGTQLSVL.

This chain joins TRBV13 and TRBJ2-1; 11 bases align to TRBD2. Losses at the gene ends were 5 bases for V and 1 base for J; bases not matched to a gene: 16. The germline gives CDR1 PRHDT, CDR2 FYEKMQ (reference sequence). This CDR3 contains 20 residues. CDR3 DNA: TGTGCCAGCAGCCCCCCTGTTGTTAGCGGGAGGGGTGTGTCCTACAATGAGCAGTTCTTC. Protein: CASSPPVVSGRGVSYNEQFF.

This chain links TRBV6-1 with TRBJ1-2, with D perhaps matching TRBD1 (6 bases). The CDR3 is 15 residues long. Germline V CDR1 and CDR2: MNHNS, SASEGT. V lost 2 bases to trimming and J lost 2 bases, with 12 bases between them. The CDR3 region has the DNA TGTGCCAGCAGTGAATACACAGGGCCCAACTATGGCTACACCTTC. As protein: CASSEYTGPNYGYTF.

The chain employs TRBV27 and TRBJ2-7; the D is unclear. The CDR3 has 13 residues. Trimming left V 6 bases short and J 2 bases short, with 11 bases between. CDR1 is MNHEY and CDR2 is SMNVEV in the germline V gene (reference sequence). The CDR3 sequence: CASSVRRTYEQYF. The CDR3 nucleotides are TGTGCCAGCAGCGTCAGGCGCACCTACGAGCAGTACTTC.

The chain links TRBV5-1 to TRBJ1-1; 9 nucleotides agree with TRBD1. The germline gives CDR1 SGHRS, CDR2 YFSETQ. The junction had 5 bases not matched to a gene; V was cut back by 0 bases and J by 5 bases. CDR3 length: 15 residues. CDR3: CASSLGGQGRTEAFF. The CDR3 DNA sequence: TGCGCCAGCAGCTTGGGGGGACAGGGAAGGACTGAAGCTTTCTTT.

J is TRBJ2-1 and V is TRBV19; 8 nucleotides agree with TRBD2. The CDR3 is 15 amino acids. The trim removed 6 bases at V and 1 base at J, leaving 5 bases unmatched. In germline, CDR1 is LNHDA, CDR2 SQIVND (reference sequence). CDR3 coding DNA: TGTGCCAGTAGGGTGGGCGGGAGGTCCTACAATGAGCAGTTCTTC. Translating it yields CASRVGGRSYNEQFF.

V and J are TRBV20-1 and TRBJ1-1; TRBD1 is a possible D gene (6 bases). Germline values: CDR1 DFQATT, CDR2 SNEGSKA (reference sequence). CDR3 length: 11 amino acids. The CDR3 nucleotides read TGCACGGGACACACGAACACTGAAGCTTTCTTT. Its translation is CTGHTNTEAFF.

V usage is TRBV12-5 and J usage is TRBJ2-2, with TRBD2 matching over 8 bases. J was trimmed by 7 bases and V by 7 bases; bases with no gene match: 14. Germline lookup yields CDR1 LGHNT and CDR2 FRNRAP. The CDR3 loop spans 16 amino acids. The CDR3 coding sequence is TGTGCTAGTGCCGGGTGGGGCGGGGGGTCCGACGGGGAGCTGTTTTTT. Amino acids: CASAGWGGGSDGELFF.

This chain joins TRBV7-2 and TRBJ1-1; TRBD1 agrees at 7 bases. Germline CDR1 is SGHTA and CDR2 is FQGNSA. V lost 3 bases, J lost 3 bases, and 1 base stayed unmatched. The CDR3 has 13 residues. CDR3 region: CASSFDRDTEAFF. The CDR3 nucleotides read TGTGCCAGCAGCTTCGACAGGGACACTGAAGCTTTCTTT.

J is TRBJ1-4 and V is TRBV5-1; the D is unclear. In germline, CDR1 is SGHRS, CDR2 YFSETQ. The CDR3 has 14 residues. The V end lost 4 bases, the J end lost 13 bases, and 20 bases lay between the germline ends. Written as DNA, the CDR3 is TGCGCCAGCAGCCTGGCGGCACCCACGGAGGGACTGTTTTTT. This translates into CASSLAAPTEGLFF. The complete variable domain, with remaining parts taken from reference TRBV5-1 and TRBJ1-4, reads KAGVTQTPRYLIKTRGQQVTLSCSPISGHRSVSWYQQTPGQGLQFLFEYFSETQRNKGNFPGRFSGRQFSNSRSEMNVSTLELGDSALYLCASSLAAPTEGLFFGSGTQLSVL.

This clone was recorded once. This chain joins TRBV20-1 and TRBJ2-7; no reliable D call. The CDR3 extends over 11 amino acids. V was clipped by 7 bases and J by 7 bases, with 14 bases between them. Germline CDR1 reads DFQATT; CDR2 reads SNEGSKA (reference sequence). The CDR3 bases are TGCAGTGTCTCTCGTCGGTTGGAGCAGTACTTC. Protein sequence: CSVSRRLEQYF.

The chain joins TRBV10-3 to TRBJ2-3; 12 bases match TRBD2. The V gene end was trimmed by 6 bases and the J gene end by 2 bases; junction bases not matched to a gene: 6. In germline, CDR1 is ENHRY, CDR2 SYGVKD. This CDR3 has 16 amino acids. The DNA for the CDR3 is TGTGCCATCAGCCCGACTAGCGGGGGATACACAGATACGCAGTATTTT. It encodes CAISPTSGGYTDTQYF.

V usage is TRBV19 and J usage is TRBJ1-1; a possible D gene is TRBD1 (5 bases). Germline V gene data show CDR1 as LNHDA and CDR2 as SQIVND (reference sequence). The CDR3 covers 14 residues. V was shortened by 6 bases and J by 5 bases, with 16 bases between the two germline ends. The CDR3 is CASRPGGVGTEAFF. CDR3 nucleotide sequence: TGTGCCAGTAGGCCGGGAGGGGTAGGTACTGAAGCTTTCTTT.

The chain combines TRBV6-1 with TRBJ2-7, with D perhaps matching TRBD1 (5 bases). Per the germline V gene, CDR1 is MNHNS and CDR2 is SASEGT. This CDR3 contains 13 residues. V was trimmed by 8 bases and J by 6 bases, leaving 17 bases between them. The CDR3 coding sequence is TGTGCCAGCTTAAGGACGGTGGGGCTCGAGCAGTACTTC. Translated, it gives CASLRTVGLEQYF.

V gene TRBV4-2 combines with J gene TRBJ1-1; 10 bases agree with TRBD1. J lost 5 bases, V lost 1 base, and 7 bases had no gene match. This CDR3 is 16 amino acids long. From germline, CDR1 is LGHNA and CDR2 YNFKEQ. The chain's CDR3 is CASSQGRTGGSTEAFF. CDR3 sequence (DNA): TGTGCCAGCAGCCAAGGGCGGACAGGGGGGTCTACTGAAGCTTTCTTT.

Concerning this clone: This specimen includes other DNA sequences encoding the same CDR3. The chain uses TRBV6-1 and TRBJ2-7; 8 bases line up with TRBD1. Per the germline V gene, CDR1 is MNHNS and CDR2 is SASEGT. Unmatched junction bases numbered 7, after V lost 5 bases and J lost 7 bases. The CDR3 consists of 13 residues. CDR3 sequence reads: CASSRQGFYEQYF. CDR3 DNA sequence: TGTGCCAGCAGTCGACAGGGGTTCTATGAGCAGTACTTC.

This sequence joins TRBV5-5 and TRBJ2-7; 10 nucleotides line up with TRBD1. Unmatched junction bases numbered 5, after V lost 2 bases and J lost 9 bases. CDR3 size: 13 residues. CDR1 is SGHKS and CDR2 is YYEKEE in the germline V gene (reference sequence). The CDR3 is CASSFGTGEVQYF. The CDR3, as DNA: TGTGCCAGCAGCTTCGGGACAGGGGAAGTGCAGTACTTC.

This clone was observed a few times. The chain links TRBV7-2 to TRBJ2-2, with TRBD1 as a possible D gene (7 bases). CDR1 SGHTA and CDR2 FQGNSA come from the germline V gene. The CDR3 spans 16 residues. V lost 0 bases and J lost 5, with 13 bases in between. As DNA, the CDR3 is TGTGCCAGCAGCTTAGCGCCAGGGGGGAAGACCGGGGAGCTGTTTTTT. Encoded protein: CASSLAPGGKTGELFF. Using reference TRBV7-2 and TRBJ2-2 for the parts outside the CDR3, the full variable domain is GAGVSQSPSNKVTEKGKDVELRCDPISGHTALYWYRQSLGQGLEFLIYFQGNSAPDKSGLPSDRFSAERTGGSVSTLTIQRTQQEDSAVYLCASSLAPGGKTGELFFGEGSRLTVL.

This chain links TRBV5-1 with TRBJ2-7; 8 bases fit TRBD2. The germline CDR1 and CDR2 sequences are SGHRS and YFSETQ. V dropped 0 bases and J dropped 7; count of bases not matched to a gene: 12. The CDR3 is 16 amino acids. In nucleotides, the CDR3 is TGCGCCAGCAGCTTGGGAAGCGGGAGCCCCCCTAGGGAGCAGTACTTC. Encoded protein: CASSLGSGSPPREQYF.

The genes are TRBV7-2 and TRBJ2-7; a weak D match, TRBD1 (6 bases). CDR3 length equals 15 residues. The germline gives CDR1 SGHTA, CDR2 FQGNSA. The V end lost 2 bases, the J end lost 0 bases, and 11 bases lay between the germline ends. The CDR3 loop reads CASSLTGQFSYEQYF. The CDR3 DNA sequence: TGTGCCAGCAGCTTAACCGGACAGTTCTCCTACGAGCAGTACTTC.

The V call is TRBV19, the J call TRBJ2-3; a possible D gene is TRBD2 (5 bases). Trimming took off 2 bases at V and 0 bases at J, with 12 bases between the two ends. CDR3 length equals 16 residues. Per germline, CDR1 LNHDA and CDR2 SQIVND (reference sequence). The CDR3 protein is CASSIMSGSSTDTQYF. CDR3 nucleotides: TGTGCCAGTAGTATAATGAGCGGATCTAGCACAGATACGCAGTATTTT.

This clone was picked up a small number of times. The CDR3 DNA reads as TGCGCCAGCAGCCATACCAGGACAGGGGGCACGATCTATGGCTACACCTTC. It codes for CASSHTRTGGTIYGYTF. The V gene is TRBV4-1, the J gene TRBJ1-2, with 11 nucleotides matching TRBD1. This CDR3 comprises 17 residues. V shed 3 bases, J shed 4 bases, and the junction held 10 bases outside the gene matches. Germline-derived CDR1 and CDR2 are MGHRA and YSYEKL.

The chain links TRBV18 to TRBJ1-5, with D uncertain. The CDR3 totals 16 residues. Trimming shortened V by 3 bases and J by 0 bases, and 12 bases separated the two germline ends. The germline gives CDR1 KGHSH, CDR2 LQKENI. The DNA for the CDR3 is TGTGCCAGCTCACCCCTCGGGTATAATAGCAATCAGCCCCAGCATTTT. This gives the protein CASSPLGYNSNQPQHF.

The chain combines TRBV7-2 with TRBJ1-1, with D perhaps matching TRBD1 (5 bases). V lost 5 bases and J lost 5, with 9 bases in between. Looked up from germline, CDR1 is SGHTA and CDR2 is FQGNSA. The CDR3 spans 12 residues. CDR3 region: CASSLRGTEAFF. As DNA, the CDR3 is TGTGCCAGCAGCCTCCGGGGGACTGAAGCTTTCTTT.

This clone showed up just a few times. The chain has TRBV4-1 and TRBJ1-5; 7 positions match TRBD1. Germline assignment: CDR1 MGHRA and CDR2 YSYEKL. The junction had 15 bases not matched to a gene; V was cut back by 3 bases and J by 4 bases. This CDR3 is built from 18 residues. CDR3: CASSHPASGTDGNQPQHF. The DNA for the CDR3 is TGCGCCAGCAGCCATCCCGCATCCGGGACAGATGGGAATCAGCCCCAGCATTTT.

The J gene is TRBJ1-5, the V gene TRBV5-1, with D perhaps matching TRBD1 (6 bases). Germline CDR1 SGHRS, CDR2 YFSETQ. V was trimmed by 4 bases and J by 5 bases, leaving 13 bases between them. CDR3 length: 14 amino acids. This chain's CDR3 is CASSQGGDDQPQHF. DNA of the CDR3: TGCGCCAGCAGCCAAGGGGGGGACGATCAGCCCCAGCATTTT.